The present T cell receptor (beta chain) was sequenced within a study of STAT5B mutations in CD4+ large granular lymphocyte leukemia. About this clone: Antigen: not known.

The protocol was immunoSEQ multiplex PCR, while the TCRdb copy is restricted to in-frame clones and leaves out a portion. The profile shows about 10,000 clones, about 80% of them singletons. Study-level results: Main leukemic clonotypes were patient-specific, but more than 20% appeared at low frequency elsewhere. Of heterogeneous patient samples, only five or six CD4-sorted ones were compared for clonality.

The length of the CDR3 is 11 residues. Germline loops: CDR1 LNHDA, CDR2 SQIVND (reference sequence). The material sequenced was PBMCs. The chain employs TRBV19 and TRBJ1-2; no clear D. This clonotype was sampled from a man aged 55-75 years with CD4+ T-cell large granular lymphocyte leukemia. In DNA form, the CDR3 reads TGTGCATCCCGGGCCAACTATGGCTACACCTTC. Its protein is CASRANYGYTF.